This T cell receptor beta chain was obtained from a study of CD8 T cells in ankylosing spondylitis. Study results and limitations: Matched ankylosing spondylitis synovial fluid reportedly showed significant enrichment of disease-linked clones. Typical of ankylosing spondylitis blood, it appeared, was a TCR beta motif of seven to nine highly homologous variants. Disease-linked clones were CD8+ and relatively rare in peripheral blood. Some motif variants were previously reported in reactive arthritis synovial fluid and blood.

In regard to this clonotype: As yet, its antigen is unknown.

The CDR3 runs 14 residues. Germline CDR1 reads SGHTA; CDR2 reads FQGNSA. Trimming took off 2 bases at V and 6 bases at J, with 11 bases between the two ends. Using its own MiXCR run on the 5' RACE reads, TCRdb lists one record per CDR3 protein. The table has roughly 250,000 distinct CDR3 sequences, 8% to 9.5% seen once; the top ten hold under 7.5%. Material: blood, either unsorted or a sorted T cell fraction (not recorded which). This TCR was sampled from a male donor with ankylosing spondylitis or in good health (not recorded which). The chain carries TRBV7-2 and TRBJ1-5; possibly TRBD1 for D (5 bases). The CDR3 is CASSLQGVSQPQHF. DNA of the CDR3: TGTGCCAGCAGCTTACAAGGGGTGAGTCAGCCCCAGCATTTT.